This TCR beta chain was recovered during a study of CD8+ T cells in alopecia areata. Overall study: Oral tofacitinib (5 to 10 mg twice daily) was administered to treated patients.

RNA, once extracted, was reverse transcribed into cDNA for use as the sequencing template. Only in-frame clones appear in the TCRdb table, and some are missing; sequencing was by immunoSEQ multiplex PCR. In the table there are more than 100,000 clones, approximately 53% of which are singletons. Findings and caveats of the study: It was lesional scalp, especially alopecia totalis/universalis, that showed higher clonality than normal scalp.

Obtained from alopecia areata patients were lesional scalp punch biopsies along with peripheral blood. Cell sorting was applied to PBMCs, and CD4+ and CD8+ T cells were collected. Germline V gene sequence: CDR1 SEHNR, CDR2 FQNEAQ (reference sequence). The CDR3 covers 16 residues. Between the trimmed V and J ends, which lost 3 bases and 0 bases, there was a span of 12 bases. As for this clone: Its target is unknown.

The chain couples TRBV7-9 to TRBJ1-3; tentatively, D is TRBD1 (5 bases). This sample comprised CD4+ T cells sorted from blood, obtained at week 0. The origin of this receptor is a human donor with alopecia areata. The CDR3 protein is CASSFYRQSSGNTIYF. The CDR3 DNA follows: TGTGCCAGCAGCTTCTACCGACAGAGCTCTGGAAACACCATATATTTT. Combining the CDR3 with reference TRBV7-9 and TRBJ1-3 gives the whole variable domain DTGVSQNPRHKITKRGQNVTFRCDPISEHNRLYWYRQTLGQGPEFLTYFQNEAQLEKSRLLSDRFSAERPKGSFSTLEIQRTEQGDSAMYLCASSFYRQSSGNTIYFGEGSWLTVV.